The 32 T cell receptor beta chains reported below all come from one sample, sequenced in a study of blood T cell repertoires in COVID-19. Data came from immunoSEQ multiplex PCR; TCRdb stores just in-frame clones and leaves some out. The sample consists of some 110,000 clones, about 88% of them appearing once. Specimen: peripheral blood. The origin of the receptors is a man aged 35-49 years with acute or convalescent COVID-19.

The chain is built from TRBV7-9 and TRBJ1-1; 7 positions agree with TRBD1. The CDR3 has 16 residues. Germline V gene data show CDR1 as SEHNR and CDR2 as FQNEAQ (reference sequence). Trimming took 1 base from V and 5 from J; bases not matched to a gene: 10. The CDR3: CASSLVEGAGRTEAFF. The CDR3 DNA sequence: TGTGCCAGCAGCTTAGTCGAGGGGGCAGGGAGAACTGAAGCTTTCTTT.

The rearrangement links TRBV19 to TRBJ2-1, with 12 bases lining up with TRBD2. Losses at the gene ends were 2 bases for V and 6 bases for J; bases not matched to a gene: 5. The length of the CDR3 is 16 residues. The germline V gene has CDR1 LNHDA and CDR2 SQIVND (reference sequence). The CDR3 coding sequence is TGTGCCAGTAGTATATATGCTAGCGGGGGGGCCAATGAGCAGTTCTTC. Its protein is CASSIYASGGANEQFF.

The chain couples TRBV7-6 to TRBJ2-5, with D unclear. Between the trimmed V and J ends, which lost 5 bases and 5 bases, there was a span of 6 bases. The germline V gene encodes CDR1 SGHVS and CDR2 FNYEAQ. The CDR3 contains 11 residues. The CDR3 sequence: CASSPLETQYF. In DNA, the CDR3 is TGTGCCAGCAGCCCGTTGGAGACCCAGTACTTC.

The chain is built from TRBV5-5 and TRBJ1-1; 8 bases map to TRBD1. The CDR3 is 16 residues long. Germline lookup yields CDR1 SGHKS and CDR2 YYEKEE (reference sequence). J gave up 1 base and V 1 base, and 6 bases lay outside the gene matches. CDR3: CASSLWGTGKNTEAFF. CDR3 bases: TGTGCCAGCAGCTTGTGGGGGACAGGAAAGAACACTGAAGCTTTCTTT.

The chain joins TRBV6-2 or TRBV6-3 to TRBJ2-7; TRBD2 matches 10 bases. Germline values: CDR1 MNHEY, CDR2 SVGEGT. CDR3 size: 15 residues. V gave up 4 bases and J gave up 0 bases; unmatched junction bases: 3. The CDR3 coding sequence is TGTGCCAGCAGTTTACTAGCGGGGAGCTCCTACGAGCAGTACTTC. Translating gives CASSLLAGSSYEQYF.

This clone appeared a single time. V usage is TRBV19 and J usage is TRBJ2-5; possibly TRBD2 for D (6 bases). This CDR3 has 13 amino acids. Trimming shortened V by 8 bases and J by 4 bases, and 14 bases separated the two germline ends. CDR1 and CDR2 from the germline V gene are LNHDA and SQIVND (reference sequence). In nucleotides, the CDR3 is TGTGCCAGTTCTCCCGGGCGGGGAGAGACCCAGTACTTC. Translating gives CASSPGRGETQYF.

V gene TRBV7-2 combines with J gene TRBJ2-7, with D tentatively TRBD2 (5 bases). This CDR3 is 16 amino acids long. The germline CDR1 and CDR2 sequences are SGHTA and FQGNSA. The V end lost 0 bases, the J end lost 0 bases, and 12 bases lay between the germline ends. CDR3 protein: CASSLALGLDSYEQYF. Here the CDR3 DNA reads TGTGCCAGCAGCTTAGCGCTTGGACTTGACTCCTACGAGCAGTACTTC. The variable domain in full, completed from reference TRBV7-2 and TRBJ2-7, reads GAGVSQSPSNKVTEKGKDVELRCDPISGHTALYWYRQSLGQGLEFLIYFQGNSAPDKSGLPSDRFSAERTGGSVSTLTIQRTQQEDSAVYLCASSLALGLDSYEQYFGPGTRLTVT.

The V gene is TRBV18, the J gene TRBJ2-5; D perhaps matches TRBD1 (5 bases). Germline V gene lookup returns CDR1 KGHSH and CDR2 LQKENI. This CDR3 comprises 14 residues. Trimming stripped 4 bases from V and 3 bases from J, with 12 bases between. The CDR3 loop is CASSRTGVKETQYF. CDR3 coding DNA: TGTGCCAGCTCACGTACAGGTGTAAAAGAGACCCAGTACTTC. Filled out from reference TRBV18 and TRBJ2-5, the complete variable domain reads NAGVMQNPRHLVRRRGQEARLRCSPMKGHSHVYWYRQLPEEGLKFMVYLQKENIIDESGMPKERFSAEFPKEGPSILRIQQVVRGDSAAYFCASSRTGVKETQYFGPGTRLLVL.

The chain links TRBV11-3 to TRBJ1-3; 7 bases map to TRBD1. CDR1 is SGHNT, CDR2 YENEEA, per germline. Trimming removed 2 bases from V and 0 bases from J; junction bases left unmatched: 13. There are 19 residues in the CDR3. The DNA of the CDR3 is TGTGCCAGCAGCTTATCCCAGGGGGACCTCCGATACTCTGGAAACACCATATATTTT. Protein: CASSLSQGDLRYSGNTIYF.

This sequence joins TRBV18 and TRBJ1-1; no firm D call. The CDR3 is 14 residues long. From germline, CDR1 is KGHSH and CDR2 LQKENI. Trimming left V 3 bases short and J 1 base short, with 9 bases between. In DNA, the CDR3 is TGTGCCAGCTCACCGATGGAGGGGAACACTGAAGCTTTCTTT. It specifies CASSPMEGNTEAFF.

The chain joins TRBV19 to TRBJ2-1, with TRBD2 matching 16 bases. The CDR3 is 18 amino acids. V gave up 5 bases and J gave up 4 bases; unmatched junction bases: 8. The germline CDR1 and CDR2 sequences are LNHDA and SQIVND (reference sequence). CDR3 sequence reads: CASSDRGLAGGQYNEQFF. The DNA for the CDR3 is TGTGCCAGTAGTGACAGGGGACTAGCGGGAGGGCAGTACAATGAGCAGTTCTTC.

This sequence joins TRBV11-2 and TRBJ2-7; D gene unclear. V dropped 7 bases and J dropped 0 bases, with 16 bases sitting between them. The length of the CDR3 is 15 residues. Germline V CDR1 and CDR2: SGHAT, FQNNGV. The CDR3 region has the DNA TGTGCCAGCAAGAAAAATGGCCACAACTCCTACGAGCAGTACTTC. This gives the protein CASKKNGHNSYEQYF.

The chain combines TRBV9 with TRBJ1-1; D is unresolved. The V and J ends lost 2 bases and 0 bases respectively, with 11 bases between them. Germline-derived CDR1 and CDR2 are SGDLS and YYNGEE. This CDR3 is 15 amino acids long. In DNA, the CDR3 is TGTGCCAGCAGCGTCCTCACTGGGCTGAACACTGAAGCTTTCTTT. Translating it yields CASSVLTGLNTEAFF.

In its sample, this clone was seen once. The rearrangement joins TRBV30 to TRBJ2-7; 9 bases are a match to TRBD2. J was trimmed by 9 bases and V by 1 base; bases with no gene match: 10. CDR1 GTSNPN and CDR2 SVGIG come from the germline V gene (reference sequence). The CDR3 spans 14 residues. CDR3 sequence (DNA): TGTGCCTGGAGTGGGTCGCGGGAGGGCCATAGGCAGTACTTC. This sequence encodes CAWSGSREGHRQYF.

The chain joins TRBV2 to TRBJ2-7; 10 bases are a match to TRBD2. The junction had 3 bases not matched to a gene; V was cut back by 4 bases and J by 6 bases. The CDR3 spans 13 residues. Germline CDR1 reads SNHLY; CDR2 reads FYNNEI. CDR3 loop: CASSASGGVEQYF. The CDR3 nucleotides are TGTGCCAGCAGTGCGAGCGGGGGGGTCGAGCAGTACTTC.

The chain has TRBV4-1 and TRBJ2-3; 9 positions match TRBD2. With V trimmed by 0 bases and J by 1 base, 2 bases remained unmatched. CDR1 is MGHRA, CDR2 YSYEKL, per germline. There are 16 residues in the CDR3. Here the CDR3 DNA reads TGCGCCAGCAGCCAAGATGGCGGGGGGGGCACAGATACGCAGTATTTT. Translating it yields CASSQDGGGGTDTQYF.

V gene TRBV6-1 combines with J gene TRBJ2-3; 9 nucleotides align to TRBD2. CDR1 is MNHNS, CDR2 SASEGT, per germline. With 2 bases clipped from V and 3 bases from J, the junction kept 6 bases outside the gene matches. CDR3 length equals 16 residues. The CDR3 DNA reads TGTGCCAGCAGTGAACTGCTGGGACTAGCAACAGATACGCAGTATTTT. It encodes CASSELLGLATDTQYF.

This rearrangement joins TRBV5-1 to TRBJ2-7, with D possibly matching TRBD1 (6 bases). Germline V CDR1 and CDR2: SGHRS, YFSETQ. The CDR3 sequence is 14 residues long. Trimming cost V 4 bases and J 0 bases, with 11 bases left between them. CDR3 bases: TGCGCCAGCAGCCCATCAGGGGTCTCCTACGAGCAGTACTTC. This encodes CASSPSGVSYEQYF.

The chain combines TRBV25-1 with TRBJ2-3; 13 nucleotides match TRBD2. Germline V gives CDR1 MGHDK, CDR2 SYGVNS. The CDR3 spans 13 residues. The J segment lost 4 bases and the V segment lost 8 bases, leaving 0 bases of the junction unmatched. The CDR3 bases are TGTGCCAGCGGACTAGCGGGGGCAGATACGCAGTATTTT. Its translation is CASGLAGADTQYF.

This clone was counted a few times. The rearrangement links TRBV6-5 to TRBJ1-1; a weak D match, TRBD1 (5 bases). The CDR3 is made up of 14 amino acids. Between the trimmed V and J ends, which lost 6 bases and 5 bases, there was a span of 16 bases. Per germline, CDR1 MNHEY and CDR2 SVGAGI. The CDR3 DNA follows: TGTGCCAGCAGCCCCGGAGGAGGGGTAACTGAAGCTTTCTTT. It translates to CASSPGGGVTEAFF.

This chain joins TRBV18 and TRBJ2-1, with D tentatively TRBD2 (6 bases). V dropped 3 bases and J dropped 0 bases, with 18 bases sitting between them. CDR1 and CDR2 (germline): KGHSH, LQKENI. This CDR3 comprises 18 residues. In DNA, the CDR3 is TGTGCCAGCTCACCCCGCCCTCCCGCGGGGAGCTCCTACAATGAGCAGTTCTTC. This gives the protein CASSPRPPAGSSYNEQFF.

This clone appeared a single time. This rearrangement joins TRBV11-2 to TRBJ1-2; a possible D gene is TRBD1 (5 bases). CDR1 and CDR2 (germline): SGHAT, FQNNGV. Trimming took 0 bases from V and 6 from J, leaving 20 bases between them. The CDR3 totals 17 residues. The CDR3 sequence is CASSLDGAGRVVDGYTF. Written as DNA, the CDR3 is TGTGCCAGCAGCTTAGATGGGGCAGGGAGGGTGGTAGATGGCTACACCTTC.

This chain uses TRBV10-3 with TRBJ1-1; tentatively, D is TRBD1 (5 bases). The germline gives CDR1 ENHRY, CDR2 SYGVKD. V lost 10 bases to trimming and J lost 1 base, with 16 bases between them. The CDR3 runs to 14 residues. CDR3 coding DNA: TGTGCCACGGAGAGGGGAGGGGAGAACACTGAAGCTTTCTTT. It is translated as CATERGGENTEAFF.

This chain joins TRBV3-1 (or the pseudogene TRBV3-2) and TRBJ1-1; D unresolved. The length of the CDR3 is 13 residues. Germline V CDR1 and CDR2: LGHDT, YNNKEL (reference sequence). Between the trimmed V and J ends, which lost 7 bases and 5 bases, there was a span of 14 bases. Written as DNA, the CDR3 is TGTGCCAGCAAGGAGGGCGCGGGTACTGAAGCTTTCTTT. Translated, it gives CASKEGAGTEAFF.

The chain combines TRBV4-1 with TRBJ2-7; 8 bases are a match to TRBD2. Germline V lookup: CDR1 MGHRA, CDR2 YSYEKL. CDR3 length equals 14 residues. V was clipped by 3 bases and J by 5 bases; unmatched bases: 6. This CDR3 is CASSQPRREDEQYF. The CDR3 DNA sequence: TGCGCCAGCAGCCAGCCTAGGCGGGAGGACGAGCAGTACTTC.

This sequence joins TRBV18 and TRBJ2-3; D might be TRBD1 (6 bases). This CDR3 spans 13 amino acids. V lost 5 bases and J lost 9, with 15 bases in between. Germline V CDR1 and CDR2: KGHSH, LQKENI. The CDR3 DNA is TGTGCCAGCTCAGTTCGACAGGACGGCACGCAGTATTTT. Amino acid sequence: CASSVRQDGTQYF. Full variable domain (remainder filled in from reference TRBV18 and TRBJ2-3): NAGVMQNPRHLVRRRGQEARLRCSPMKGHSHVYWYRQLPEEGLKFMVYLQKENIIDESGMPKERFSAEFPKEGPSILRIQQVVRGDSAAYFCASSVRQDGTQYFGPGTRLTVL.

The rearrangement uses TRBV7-9 and TRBJ2-5; 12 nucleotides match TRBD2. Germline trimming cut 7 bases from V and 4 bases from J; bases unmatched to any gene: 7. The germline V gene has CDR1 SEHNR and CDR2 FQNEAQ (reference sequence). The CDR3 is 15 residues long. The CDR3 spells CASILAGGPVETQYF. Written as DNA, the CDR3 is TGTGCCAGCATTCTAGCGGGAGGGCCGGTAGAGACCCAGTACTTC.

This chain links TRBV14 with TRBJ2-7, with 13 bases fitting TRBD2. Trimming at V came to 2 bases and at J to 4 bases, leaving 8 bases not matched to a gene. Germline CDR1 is SGHDN and CDR2 is FVKESK. This CDR3 region has 17 residues. This CDR3 is CASSQFGTSGVLYEQYF. CDR3 nucleotides: TGTGCCAGCAGCCAATTCGGGACTAGCGGGGTCCTTTACGAGCAGTACTTC. Variable domain in full (rest from reference TRBV14 and TRBJ2-7): EAGVTQFPSHSVIEKGQTVTLRCDPISGHDNLYWYRRVMGKEIKFLLHFVKESKQDESGMPNNRFLAERTGGTYSTLKVQPAELEDSGVYFCASSQFGTSGVLYEQYFGPGTRLTVT.

The CDR3 DNA reads TGTGCCAGCAGCCCCCGAGGGCGTTACAATGAGCAGTTCTTC. Amino acids: CASSPRGRYNEQFF. This chain joins TRBV28 and TRBJ2-1; D might be TRBD2 (5 bases). The CDR3 has 14 residues. Germline assignment: CDR1 MDHEN and CDR2 SYDVKM. Trimming removed 6 bases at V and 4 bases at J, with 13 bases between. Complete variable domain (other parts from reference TRBV28 and TRBJ2-1): DVKVTQSSRYLVKRTGEKVFLECVQDMDHENMFWYRQDPGLGLRLIYFSYDVKMKEKGDIPEGYSVSREKKERFSLILESASTNQTSMYLCASSPRGRYNEQFFGPGTRLTVL.

This clone came up once. The chain is built from TRBV29-1 and TRBJ2-1; D remains unclear. V was clipped by 4 bases and J by 2 bases, with 6 bases between them. CDR1 SQVTM and CDR2 ANQGSEA come from the germline V gene. The CDR3 is 12 residues long. The CDR3 reads CSVALAYNEQFF. The CDR3 DNA is TGCAGCGTTGCCCTAGCCTACAATGAGCAGTTCTTC.

V is TRBV5-6 and J is TRBJ1-5; TRBD1 matches 7 bases. CDR1 is SGHDT and CDR2 is YYEEEE in the germline V gene. This CDR3 spans 14 amino acids. V was clipped by 1 base and J by 6 bases; unmatched bases: 4. This CDR3 reads CASSLRQGVQPQHF. The CDR3 nucleotides are TGTGCCAGCAGCTTGCGACAGGGAGTTCAGCCCCAGCATTTT.

The table lists this clone with a few counts. V and J are TRBV19 and TRBJ2-5, with 7 bases matching TRBD2. Germline V gives CDR1 LNHDA, CDR2 SQIVND (reference sequence). Unmatched junction bases numbered 14, after V lost 9 bases and J lost 4 bases. The CDR3 totals 15 residues. CDR3 bases: TGTGCCAGAGGGACTGGGCCAGGCGGGGGAGAGACCCAGTACTTC. Amino acid sequence: CARGTGPGGGETQYF.